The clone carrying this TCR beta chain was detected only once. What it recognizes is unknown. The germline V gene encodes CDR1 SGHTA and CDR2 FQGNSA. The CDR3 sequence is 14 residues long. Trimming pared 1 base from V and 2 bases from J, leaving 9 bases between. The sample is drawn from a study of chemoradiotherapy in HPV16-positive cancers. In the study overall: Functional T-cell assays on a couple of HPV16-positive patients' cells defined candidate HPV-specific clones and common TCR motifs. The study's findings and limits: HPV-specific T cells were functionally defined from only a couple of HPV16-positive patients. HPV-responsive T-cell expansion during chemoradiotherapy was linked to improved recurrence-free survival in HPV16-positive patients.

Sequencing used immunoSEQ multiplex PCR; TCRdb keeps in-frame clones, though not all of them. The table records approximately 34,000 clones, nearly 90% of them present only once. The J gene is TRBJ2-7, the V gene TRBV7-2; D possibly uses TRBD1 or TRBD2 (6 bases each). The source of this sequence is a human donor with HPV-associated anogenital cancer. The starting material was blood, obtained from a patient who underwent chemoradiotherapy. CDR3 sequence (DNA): TGTGCCAGCAGCTTAGACGGGGGCGCCTACGAGCAGTACTTC. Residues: CASSLDGGAYEQYF. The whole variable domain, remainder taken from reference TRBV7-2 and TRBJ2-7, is GAGVSQSPSNKVTEKGKDVELRCDPISGHTALYWYRQSLGQGLEFLIYFQGNSAPDKSGLPSDRFSAERTGGSVSTLTIQRTQQEDSAVYLCASSLDGGAYEQYFGPGTRLTVT.